This TCR beta chain was identified in a study of cytomegalovirus exposure and HLA in healthy donors. Amplification used 60 Vbeta primers and 13 Jbeta primers. Measured with immunoSEQ multiplex PCR; TCRdb has only the in-frame clones, and not every one. Seen here are just under 45,000 clones, roughly 51% observed once, and the top ten hold roughly 6%. This CDR3 spans 14 amino acids. Germline values: CDR1 MNHEY, CDR2 SVGAGI. V lost 2 bases, J lost 2 bases, and 3 bases stayed unmatched. This clonotype originated in a man between 60 and 75 years old in good health and CMV-seronegative. The sample was PBMCs. The rearrangement links TRBV6-5 to TRBJ2-7, with TRBD2 identical over 7 bases. The CDR3 sequence: CASSYRAGAYEQYF. CDR3 coding DNA: TGTGCCAGCAGTTACAGGGCGGGAGCCTACGAGCAGTACTTC.